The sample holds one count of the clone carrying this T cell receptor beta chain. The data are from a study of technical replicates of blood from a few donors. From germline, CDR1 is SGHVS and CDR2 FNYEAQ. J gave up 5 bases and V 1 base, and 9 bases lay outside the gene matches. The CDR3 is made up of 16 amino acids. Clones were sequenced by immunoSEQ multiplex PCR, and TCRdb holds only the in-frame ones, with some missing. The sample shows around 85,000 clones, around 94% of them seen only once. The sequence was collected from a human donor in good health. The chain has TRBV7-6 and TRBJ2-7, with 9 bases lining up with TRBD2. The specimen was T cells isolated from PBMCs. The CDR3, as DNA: TGTGCCAGCAGCTTAGTTGTAGCGGGAGCTTTACACGAGCAGTACTTC. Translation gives CASSLVVAGALHEQYF. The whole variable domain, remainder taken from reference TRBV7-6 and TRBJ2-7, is GAGVSQSPRYKVTKRGQDVALRCDPISGHVSLYWYRQALGQGPEFLTYFNYEAQQDKSGLPNDRFSAERPEGSISTLTIQRTEQRDSAMYRCASSLVVAGALHEQYFGPGTRLTVT.